This TCR beta chain was sequenced in a study of T cells in Graves' hyperthyroidism and ophthalmopathy. The TCR beta CDR3 regions underwent amplification using RNA transcripts as the source. HTBI primers were the set used in a first-round RT-PCR of the TCR CDR3. TCRdb itself ran the multiplex PCR reads through MiXCR, one entry per CDR3 protein. The table lists about 760,000 distinct CDR3 sequences, over 35% of them singletons. General study points: Blood also contained most expanded thyroid clonotypes above 0.001.

Notes on this clonotype: The target antigen is unknown.

The CDR3 sequence is 18 residues long. Between the trimmed V and J ends, which lost 7 bases and 1 base, there was a span of 23 bases. Germline V gene data show CDR1 as ENHRY and CDR2 as SYGVKD. The chain joins TRBV10-3 to TRBJ1-5, with D tentatively TRBD1 (6 bases). Sequencing was carried out using blood. The receptor was derived from a woman between 35 and 50 years old with Graves' hyperthyroidism. CDR3 residues: CAINNPTEGGGSNQPQHF. CDR3 DNA sequence: TGTGCCATCAACAATCCTACCGAGGGGGGGGGAAGCAATCAGCCCCAGCATTTT.